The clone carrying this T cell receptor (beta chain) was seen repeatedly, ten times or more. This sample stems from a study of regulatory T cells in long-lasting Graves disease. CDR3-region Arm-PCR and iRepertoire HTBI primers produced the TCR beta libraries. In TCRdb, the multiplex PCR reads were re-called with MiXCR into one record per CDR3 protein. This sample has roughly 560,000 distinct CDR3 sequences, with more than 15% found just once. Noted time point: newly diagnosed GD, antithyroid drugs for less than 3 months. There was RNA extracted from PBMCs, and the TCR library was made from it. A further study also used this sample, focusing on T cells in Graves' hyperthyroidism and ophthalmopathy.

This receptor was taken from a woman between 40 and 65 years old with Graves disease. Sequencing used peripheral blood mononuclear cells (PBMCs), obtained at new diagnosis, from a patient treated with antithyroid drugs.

The CDR3 coding sequence is TGTGCCAGCAGTTCCCCCTCTGTTGAACAGCCCCAGCATTTT. This codes for CASSSPSVEQPQHF. The chain has TRBV12-3 or TRBV12-4 and TRBJ1-5; D remains unclear. This CDR3 contains 14 residues. V was cut by 4 bases and J by 7 bases, with 14 bases left in between.